This T cell receptor beta chain is drawn from a study of T-cell memory formation after mild COVID-19 (dated by TCRdb to the early 2020s). Notes on the research overall: TCR sequence clusters from the two donors were found to be largely donor specific. T-cell clones expanding and contracting after mild COVID-19 in a couple of donors were tracked by longitudinal TCRalpha and TCRbeta repertoire sequencing. Two young, previously healthy adult volunteers made up the cohort, one male and one female. On the study overall, not on this receptor specifically: Only a couple of mild cases were covered by the study, and larger cohorts that include severe cases with pre-infection samples were considered necessary. Contracting CD4+ clones turned up mainly in the CM and EM memory subsets, whereas EMRA was where CD8+ clones were enriched. Some responding clones were detected in pre-infection memory, which suggested that pre-existing cross-reactive memory T cells had joined the SARS-CoV-2 response. SARS-CoV-2 specificity was not confirmed for the second-wave clones peaking on day 37. From day 15 to 85, contracting clones showed balanced CD4/CD8 phenotypes, whereas a second wave of clones that expanded from day 15 to 37 leaned towards CD4+.

CDR1 and CDR2 are drawn from the germline V gene: MDHEN, SYDVKM. The junction carries 18 bases between V and J, which are trimmed by 6 bases and 0 bases respectively. The CDR3 sequence holds 18 residues, the cysteine and phenylalanine included. Only CDR3 DNA is held: 54 bases, read in frame from base 1. Many counts were recorded for this clonotype. Its antigen specificity is not known. Base quality data are lacking; no much larger clone is found one base away. Sequencer: Illumina NovaSeq 6000. TCRalpha and TCRbeta cDNA libraries were built by 5'RACE with constant-segment primers, adding sample barcodes and unique molecular identifiers. RNA was extracted from every sample with Trizol reagent. Libraries were amplified in two PCR steps, with a second sample barcode and Illumina TruSeq adapters added in the second step. Sequencing of libraries was performed on an Illumina NovaSeq with 2 x 150 bp paired-end reads. For the original study's pipeline: Reads were demultiplexed and collapsed into UMI-guided consensus sequences with migec v1.2.7. Using mixcr v2.1.11, UMI consensuses were aligned to TRA and TRB V and J templates and then assembled into clonotypes. Clonotypes were classified as expanded or contracted when called significant by both edgeR and NoisET, with noise models trained on biological replicates. edgeR calls used a false discovery rate-adjusted p below 0.01 and a log2 fold-change threshold of 1. PCA with hierarchical clustering of max-normalized trajectories of the 1000 most abundant clonotypes was used as exploratory dynamics analysis. The CD4 or CD8 phenotype of responding clones was assigned using the separately sequenced CD4+ and CD8+ repertoires. Through fastp at Q25 and MiXCR, TCRdb rebuilt clones from the public reads, retaining in-frame beta chains. One record per CDR3 amino acid sequence lists the most common genes and DNA. TCRdb's processing, not the study's, gives the V and J calls here. Within this sample are 300,000 to 350,000 distinct CDR3 sequences, with 10% to 15% of them counted one time only. Of the sample, about a fifth is held by the ten largest clones.

PBMCs were isolated by Ficoll-Paque density gradient centrifugation. The sample was PBMCs or a T cell subset sorted from them (not recorded which). The chain is assembled from TRBV28 and TRBJ2-6; TRBD2 is perhaps the D gene, given 6 matching bases. The receptor was isolated from a man younger than 35 who had mild COVID-19 (a few samples of this study predate the infection). The sample titles of this study are shuffled in the database, so cell type and time point are left out; the donor was told from shared clones. The nucleotide sequence is TGTGCCAGCAGGCTCTACTCGGGACTCAGCTCTGGGGCCAACGTCCTGACTTTC. Its protein is CASRLYSGLSSGANVLTF.